Shown below are 30 T cell receptor beta chains from a single sample sequenced in a study of T cells after yellow fever vaccination. MiXCR was run by TCRdb on the 5' RACE reads, yielding one entry per CDR3 protein. The table lists 200,000 to 300,000 distinct CDR3 sequences, about 3.5% of them singletons, with 15% to 20% in the top ten. Material: PBMCs, obtained 15 days after the yellow fever booster vaccination. These receptors were taken from a man between 18 and 29 years old who received the YFV17D yellow fever vaccine.

There are many counts of this clonotype. The genes are TRBV5-1 and TRBJ1-1; D gene unclear. The CDR3 spans 13 residues. Deletions cut 4 bases from V and 1 base from J, with 8 bases between. Germline V gene lookup returns CDR1 SGHRS and CDR2 YFSETQ. The CDR3 spells CASSQESNTEAFF. CDR3 nucleotide sequence: TGCGCCAGCAGCCAGGAATCGAACACTGAAGCTTTCTTT.

In its sample, this clonotype was seen many times. The chain recombines TRBV7-2 with TRBJ1-2, with 8 bases aligning to TRBD1. The CDR3 sequence is 17 residues long. V lost 4 bases, J lost 0 bases, and 10 bases stayed unmatched. Germline values: CDR1 SGHTA, CDR2 FQGNSA. As DNA, the CDR3 is TGTGCCAGCAGCTCAGTTGGGACAGGCCGAGCTAACTATGGCTACACCTTC. Translated: CASSSVGTGRANYGYTF.

This clonotype was counted at least ten times. The chain joins TRBV6-2 or TRBV6-3 to TRBJ2-5; D remains unclear. The CDR3 contains 14 residues. Germline CDR1 and CDR2: MNHEY and SVGEGT. V lost 4 bases and J lost 2, with 11 bases in between. The CDR3 region has the DNA TGTGCCAGCAGTTCTCTTCGTGGGCAAGAGACCCAGTACTTC. The encoded protein is CASSSLRGQETQYF.

DNA for the CDR3: TGTGCCAGCAGCCACGTGCGGGGGCCCCGGGAGACCCAGTACTTC. Its protein is CASSHVRGPRETQYF. The chain links TRBV3-1 to TRBJ2-5, with D possibly being TRBD2 (7 bases). The CDR3 loop spans 15 amino acids. CDR1 is LGHDT and CDR2 is YNNKEL in the germline V gene (reference sequence). V was pared by 3 bases and J by 5 bases, with 16 bases between.

This clonotype was recorded at least ten times. The chain carries TRBV20-1 and TRBJ1-2, with 8 bases fitting TRBD1. The CDR3 totals 14 residues. The V gene end was trimmed by 0 bases and the J gene end by 6 bases; junction bases not matched to a gene: 6. Per the germline V gene, CDR1 is DFQATT and CDR2 is SNEGSKA (reference sequence). CDR3 sequence reads: CSARDPRGLDGYTF. CDR3 DNA: TGCAGTGCTAGAGACCCCAGGGGGCTCGATGGCTACACCTTC.

Ten or more counts support this clonotype. This chain links TRBV19 with TRBJ1-5, with D maybe TRBD1 (6 bases). Trimming stripped 7 bases from V and 4 bases from J, with 8 bases between. The CDR3 runs to 12 residues. The germline gives CDR1 LNHDA, CDR2 SQIVND (reference sequence). The CDR3 nucleotides are TGTGCCAGTAATCAGGGGAATCAGCCCCAGCATTTT. Amino acids: CASNQGNQPQHF.

The chain uses TRBV24-1 and TRBJ2-3; TRBD1 matches 10 bases. V dropped 4 bases and J dropped 3; count of bases not matched to a gene: 9. This CDR3 comprises 17 residues. Germline V gives CDR1 KGHDR, CDR2 SFDVKD. CDR3: CATSESPPGQGTDTQYF. The CDR3 DNA is TGTGCCACCAGTGAATCCCCCCCGGGACAGGGGACAGATACGCAGTATTTT.

This clonotype was counted ten times or more. The rearrangement joins TRBV4-2 to TRBJ2-7; 7 nucleotides line up with TRBD2. The V segment lost 1 base and the J segment 1 base; nucleotides outside the gene matches: 16. The germline gives CDR1 LGHNA, CDR2 YNFKEQ. CDR3 size: 19 residues. The CDR3 loop is CASSQAFGAGDLPSYEQYF. CDR3 sequence (DNA): TGTGCCAGCAGCCAAGCCTTCGGGGCGGGGGACTTGCCGTCCTACGAGCAGTACTTC.

This clonotype has only a few counts. V is TRBV4-3 and J is TRBJ1-2; tentative D call: TRBD1 (5 bases). Germline values: CDR1 LGHNA, CDR2 YSLEER. Trimming cost V 0 bases and J 4 bases, with 12 bases left between them. The CDR3 has 15 amino acids. CDR3 sequence reads: CASSQEDNRPYGYTF. DNA for the CDR3: TGCGCCAGCAGCCAAGAAGATAACAGGCCCTATGGCTACACCTTC.

This clonotype has just a few counts. CDR3 in DNA: TGTGCCAGCAGCTTTGGGGGTAAGGACACTGAAGCTTTCTTT. Translation gives CASSFGGKDTEAFF. V and J are TRBV5-4 and TRBJ1-1; tentatively, D is TRBD1 (5 bases). Germline CDR1 and CDR2: SGHNT and YYREEE (reference sequence). V was clipped by 2 bases and J by 3 bases, with 11 bases between them. This CDR3 is 14 amino acids long.

This clonotype has a count of ten or more. This chain links TRBV4-3 with TRBJ2-2; D is uncertain. The CDR3 spans 13 residues. Trimming took off 0 bases at V and 7 bases at J, with 6 bases between the two ends. Germline loops: CDR1 LGHNA, CDR2 YSLEER. The CDR3 nucleotides are TGCGCCAGCAGCCAAGAGTTAGGCGGGGAGCTGTTTTTT. This sequence encodes CASSQELGGELFF.

Ten or more counts support this clonotype. The chain couples TRBV20-1 to TRBJ1-5, with 9 bases identical to TRBD1. This CDR3 is built from 14 residues. Germline V gene sequence: CDR1 DFQATT, CDR2 SNEGSKA (reference sequence). Germline trimming cut 5 bases from V and 1 base from J; bases unmatched to any gene: 3. The CDR3 spells CSAPGQGSNQPQHF. The CDR3 region has the DNA TGCAGTGCTCCGGGACAGGGAAGCAATCAGCCCCAGCATTTT.

This clonotype has a count of ten or more. The chain joins TRBV4-2 to TRBJ1-4, with D unresolved. Germline CDR1 reads LGHNA; CDR2 reads YNFKEQ. V lost 3 bases and J lost 1, with 9 bases in between. CDR3 length: 15 amino acids. The CDR3 region is CASSQNKGTNEKLFF. As DNA, the CDR3 is TGTGCCAGCAGCCAGAATAAGGGAACTAATGAAAAACTGTTTTTT.

This clonotype was observed many times. The chain uses TRBV5-1 and TRBJ1-1; the match to TRBD1 covers 7 bases. The germline CDR1 and CDR2 sequences are SGHRS and YFSETQ. This CDR3 contains 14 residues. The V and J ends lost 2 bases and 3 bases, in that order; junction bases with no gene match: 4. This CDR3 reads CASSLQGSDTEAFF. Here the CDR3 DNA reads TGCGCCAGCAGCTTACAGGGGTCGGACACTGAAGCTTTCTTT. The complete variable domain, with remaining parts taken from reference TRBV5-1 and TRBJ1-1, reads KAGVTQTPRYLIKTRGQQVTLSCSPISGHRSVSWYQQTPGQGLQFLFEYFSETQRNKGNFPGRFSGRQFSNSRSEMNVSTLELGDSALYLCASSLQGSDTEAFFGQGTRLTVV.

This clonotype was seen at least ten times. The chain is built from TRBV9 and TRBJ1-3; no clear D gene. The germline V gene has CDR1 SGDLS and CDR2 YYNGEE. V dropped 2 bases and J dropped 0 bases, with 6 bases sitting between them. The CDR3 has 14 amino acids. The CDR3 is CASSVSDSGNTIYF. For the CDR3, the DNA is TGTGCCAGCAGCGTCTCCGACTCTGGAAACACCATATATTTT.

This clonotype was observed at least ten times. The chain joins TRBV12-3 or TRBV12-4 to TRBJ2-5; 10 bases are a match to TRBD2. Losses at the gene ends were 3 bases for V and 3 bases for J; bases not matched to a gene: 7. This CDR3 has 16 amino acids. CDR3 sequence (DNA): TGTGCCAGCAGTTTCCCCCCTAGCGGGGGTAAAGAGACCCAGTACTTC. Protein sequence: CASSFPPSGGKETQYF.

There are many counts of this clonotype. V gene TRBV4-2 combines with J gene TRBJ2-7; TRBD1 agrees at 9 bases. From germline, CDR1 is LGHNA and CDR2 YNFKEQ. Trimming at V came to 4 bases and at J to 6 bases, leaving 4 bases not matched to a gene. CDR3 length equals 13 residues. CDR3 nucleotide sequence: TGTGCCAGCAGCCTAGGGACAGGGAGCGAGCAGTACTTC. This gives the protein CASSLGTGSEQYF.

In its sample, this clonotype was seen many times. V and J are TRBV12-3 or TRBV12-4 and TRBJ1-1; 7 bases agree with TRBD1. J lost 3 bases, V lost 5 bases, and 6 bases had no gene match. The CDR3 spans 14 residues. CDR3 nucleotide sequence: TGTGCCAGCAGTCTCGACAGGGCGGACACTGAAGCTTTCTTT. Translated, it gives CASSLDRADTEAFF.

This clonotype was counted ten times or more. This chain links TRBV5-1 with TRBJ2-7, with D possibly TRBD1 on 6 matching bases. CDR3 length: 14 residues. Germline CDR1 SGHRS, CDR2 YFSETQ. Trimming took off 0 bases at V and 3 bases at J, with 10 bases between the two ends. CDR3 amino acids: CASSLVVGGYEQYV. DNA of the CDR3: TGCGCCAGCAGCTTGGTGGTAGGGGGCTACGAGCAGTACGTC.

This clonotype was counted ten times or more. This chain uses TRBV5-6 with TRBJ2-7; D perhaps matches TRBD2 (5 bases). Trimming removed 5 bases from V and 2 bases from J, with 17 bases in between. This CDR3 spans 15 amino acids. Germline CDR1 SGHDT, CDR2 YYEEEE. The CDR3 loop reads CASSRLGTGTYEQYF. In nucleotides, the CDR3 is TGTGCCAGCAGTCGTCTGGGAACCGGGACCTACGAGCAGTACTTC.

This clonotype was recorded many times. CDR3 sequence (DNA): TGCGCCAGCATGGTCCAGATTAGAAGCTCTGGGGCCAACGTCCTGACTTTC. Translating gives CASMVQIRSSGANVLTF. This chain connects TRBV10-2 to TRBJ2-6; D unclear. With 7 bases removed from V and 0 bases from J, the gap between germline ends came to 16 bases. From germline, CDR1 is WSHSY and CDR2 SAAADI. The CDR3 has 17 residues.

This clonotype was seen ten or more times. This chain connects TRBV12-3 or TRBV12-4 to TRBJ2-3; no clear D. The CDR3 sequence is 12 residues long. Trimming stripped 4 bases from V and 9 bases from J, with 11 bases between. The CDR3 protein is CASSWVLNTQYF. CDR3 DNA: TGTGCCAGCAGTTGGGTCCTCAACACGCAGTATTTT.

This clonotype was seen at least ten times. The chain has TRBV5-1 and TRBJ2-1; TRBD1 is a possible D gene (6 bases). V lost 4 bases and J lost 7, with 21 bases in between. The germline V gene has CDR1 SGHRS and CDR2 YFSETQ. The CDR3 length is 16 residues. CDR3 coding DNA: TGCGCCAGCAGCCGACCCGCAGGGGATCGATCGAATGAGCAGTTCTTC. It is translated as CASSRPAGDRSNEQFF.

The table lists this clonotype with many counts. V usage is TRBV4-1 and J usage is TRBJ2-7; D gene ambiguous. Trimming removed 2 bases at V and 4 bases at J, with 12 bases between. Germline V gene data show CDR1 as MGHRA and CDR2 as YSYEKL. This CDR3 has 14 amino acids. CDR3 nucleotides: TGCGCCAGCAGCCAAAGGAAGTCAGAATACGAGCAGTACTTC. This translates into CASSQRKSEYEQYF.

This clonotype occurred many times. This CDR3 is CSASTGTVTYGYTF. The CDR3, as DNA: TGCAGTGCTTCAACCGGGACAGTTACCTATGGCTACACCTTC. The chain links TRBV20-1 to TRBJ1-2, with TRBD1 matching 7 bases. The CDR3 has 14 amino acids. V lost 5 bases and J lost 4; bases outside the gene matches: 10. Germline V gene sequence: CDR1 DFQATT, CDR2 SNEGSKA (reference sequence).

Ten or more counts support this clonotype. The genes are TRBV20-1 and TRBJ2-5; D is possibly TRBD2 (6 bases). From germline, CDR1 is DFQATT and CDR2 SNEGSKA (reference sequence). With 5 bases removed from V and 5 bases from J, the gap between germline ends came to 9 bases. The CDR3 has 11 residues. CDR3 nucleotides: TGCAGTGCTGCTGCGGGGGAGACCCAGTACTTC. This sequence encodes CSAAAGETQYF.

This clonotype was seen ten or more times. The chain couples TRBV7-9 to TRBJ1-2; D remains unclear. The germline V gene has CDR1 SEHNR and CDR2 FQNEAQ (reference sequence). The V end was cut by 0 bases, the J end by 7 bases, with 6 bases between. This CDR3 is built from 12 residues. CDR3 residues: CASSLADGGYTF. CDR3 sequence (DNA): TGTGCCAGCAGCTTAGCGGATGGTGGCTACACCTTC.

The chain is built from TRBV20-1 and TRBJ2-1, with 10 bases aligning to TRBD2. After removal of 6 bases from V and 9 bases from J, the junction contained 8 bases not matched to a gene. CDR1 and CDR2 from the germline V gene are DFQATT and SNEGSKA (reference sequence). This CDR3 comprises 13 residues. The CDR3 here is CSARERGGGEQFF. CDR3 DNA: TGCAGTGCCCGAGAGCGGGGGGGCGGTGAGCAGTTCTTC.

This clonotype was detected many times. The chain combines TRBV11-2 with TRBJ2-1, with a possible D match to TRBD2 (5 bases). V was clipped by 2 bases and J by 7 bases, with 15 bases between them. Looked up from germline, CDR1 is SGHAT and CDR2 is FQNNGV. The CDR3 consists of 15 residues. CDR3 residues: CASSLLAWGRNEQFF. In DNA, the CDR3 is TGTGCCAGCAGCTTACTAGCTTGGGGTCGGAATGAGCAGTTCTTC.

This chain links TRBV10-2 with TRBJ2-5; a possible D gene is TRBD1 (6 bases). With 2 bases removed from V and 2 bases from J, the gap between germline ends came to 9 bases. Germline V CDR1 and CDR2: WSHSY, SAAADI. The CDR3 is made up of 14 amino acids. This CDR3 reads CASSEGTRQETQYF. The CDR3, as DNA: TGCGCCAGCAGTGAGGGGACACGACAAGAGACCCAGTACTTC.